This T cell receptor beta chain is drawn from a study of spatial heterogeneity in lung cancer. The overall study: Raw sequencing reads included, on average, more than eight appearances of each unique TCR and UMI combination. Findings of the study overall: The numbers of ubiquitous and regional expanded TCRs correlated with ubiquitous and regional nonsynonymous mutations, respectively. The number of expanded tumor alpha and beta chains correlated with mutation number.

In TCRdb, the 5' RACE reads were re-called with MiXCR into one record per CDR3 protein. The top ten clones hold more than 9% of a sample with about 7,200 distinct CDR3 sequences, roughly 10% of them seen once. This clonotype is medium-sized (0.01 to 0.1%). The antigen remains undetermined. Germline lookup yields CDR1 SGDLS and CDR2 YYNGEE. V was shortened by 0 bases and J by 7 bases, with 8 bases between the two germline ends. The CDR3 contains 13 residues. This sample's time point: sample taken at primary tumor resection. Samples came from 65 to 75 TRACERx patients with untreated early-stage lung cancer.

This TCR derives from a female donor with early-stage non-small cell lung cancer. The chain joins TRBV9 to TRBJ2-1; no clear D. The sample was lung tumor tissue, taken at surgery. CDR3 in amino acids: CASSVGQVNEQFF. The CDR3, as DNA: TGTGCCAGCAGCGTAGGTCAGGTAAATGAGCAGTTCTTC.